A selection of T cell receptor beta chains follows, all from one sample in a study of control samples from healthy donors and cancer patients. Measured with immunoSEQ multiplex PCR; TCRdb has only the in-frame clones, and not every one. Of 15,000 to 20,000 clones in the sample, 85% to 90% were seen once. The material sequenced was PBMCs. The source is a man aged 55 to 70 with head and neck cancer. Both conserved end residues are part of each CDR3. The D gene is left open where the match is weak. The size field is filled for only some rows; it gives once, few, many or a size class.

TRBJ2-3	TRBV18	TRBD1	.	CASSPRGTVTDTQYF	TGTGCCAGCTCACCACGTGGGACAGTCACAGATACGCAGTATTTT
TRBJ2-2	TRBV29-1	.	few	CSVFRDGNTGELFF	TGCAGCGTTTTTAGGGACGGTAACACCGGGGAGCTGTTTTTT
TRBJ2-7	TRBV19	.	.	CASSISGTHSYEQYF	TGTGCCAGTAGTATATCCGGGACACACTCCTACGAGCAGTACTTC
TRBJ1-4	TRBV18	TRBD1	.	CASSPGQGGTNEKLFF	TGTGCCAGCTCACCCGGACAGGGGGGGACTAATGAAAAACTGTTTTTT
TRBJ2-2	TRBV7-2	.	.	CASSLWSGNTGELFF	TGTGCCAGCAGCTTATGGTCAGGGAACACCGGGGAGCTGTTTTTT
TRBJ2-2	TRBV3-1/TRBV3-2	TRBD2	.	CASSPKRGPAGELFF	TGTGCCAGCAGCCCGAAGCGGGGCCCCGCCGGGGAGCTGTTTTTT
TRBJ2-5	TRBV5-5	.	once	CASSRTGAGETQYF	TGTGCCAGCAGCAGAACGGGGGCTGGGGAGACCCAGTACTTC
TRBJ1-1	TRBV5-1	TRBD1	.	CASSYRGDNTEAFF	TGCGCCAGCAGTTACAGGGGGGACAACACTGAAGCTTTCTTT
TRBJ1-4	TRBV7-9	TRBD1	.	CASSLDGQGNEKLFF	TGTGCCAGCAGCTTAGACGGACAGGGCAACGAAAAACTGTTTTTT
TRBJ1-4	TRBV9	.	.	CASSVRGASNEKLFF	TGTGCCAGCAGCGTAAGGGGGGCTTCTAATGAAAAACTGTTTTTT
TRBJ2-7	TRBV7-9	.	.	CASSPPQGDEQYF	TGTGCCAGCAGCCCGCCCCAGGGAGACGAGCAGTACTTC
TRBJ2-7	TRBV6-5	.	.	CASSYRSADPYEQYF	TGTGCCAGCAGTTACCGCAGCGCGGACCCCTACGAGCAGTACTTC
TRBJ2-3	TRBV12-5	TRBD2	.	CASGSGTRADTQYF	TGTGCTAGTGGCTCCGGGACTAGAGCGGATACGCAGTATTTT
TRBJ2-5	TRBV10-1	TRBD2	.	CASSEAGAGETQYF	TGCGCCAGCAGTGAAGCGGGGGCTGGAGAGACCCAGTACTTC
TRBJ2-5	TRBV2	TRBD2	.	CASKGGAETQYF	TGTGCCAGCAAGGGAGGGGCAGAGACCCAGTACTTC
TRBJ2-3	TRBV2	TRBD2	.	CASSVLAGGPNTQYF	TGTGCCAGCAGTGTTCTAGCGGGGGGGCCGAATACGCAGTATTTT
TRBJ1-6	TRBV5-4	.	.	CASMGANSPLHF	TGTGCCAGCATGGGGGCGAATTCACCCCTCCACTTT
TRBJ1-5	TRBV6-1	.	.	CASSAQGLSSNQPQHF	TGTGCCAGCAGTGCGCAGGGGTTGTCGAGCAATCAGCCCCAGCATTTT
TRBJ1-2	TRBV11-2	.	.	CASSSQGYGYTF	TGTGCCAGCAGCTCACAGGGTTATGGCTACACCTTC
TRBJ1-1	TRBV6-5	TRBD1	.	CASSPPLTGVAEAFF	TGTGCCAGCAGTCCGCCGCTCACAGGGGTTGCTGAAGCTTTCTTT
TRBJ1-6	TRBV2	.	.	CASSAYQGINSPLHF	TGTGCCAGCAGTGCCTACCAGGGGATCAATTCACCCCTCCACTTT
TRBJ1-1	TRBV5-1	TRBD1	.	CASSPGGTANTEAFF	TGCGCCAGCAGCCCTGGAGGGACAGCTAACACTGAAGCTTTCTTT
TRBJ2-7	TRBV19	.	.	CASSIGGGWDYEQYF	TGTGCCAGTAGTATAGGAGGTGGTTGGGACTACGAGCAGTACTTC
TRBJ2-7	TRBV2	.	once	CASRVDSSYEQYF	TGTGCCAGCAGGGTGGACTCATCCTACGAGCAGTACTTC
TRBJ2-3	TRBV18	.	.	CASSSDSASRGGTQYF	TGTGCCAGCTCATCAGACAGTGCCTCCCGGGGTGGTACGCAGTATTTT
TRBJ1-1	TRBV16	.	.	CASSQRLGGTEAFF	TGTGCCAGCAGCCAGAGGCTGGGGGGAACTGAAGCTTTCTTT
TRBJ2-2	TRBV5-1	.	.	CASREQGNGELFF	TGCGCCAGCAGGGAACAGGGTAACGGGGAGCTGTTTTTT
TRBJ2-1	TRBV2	.	.	CASPSRDLSYNEQFF	TGTGCCAGCCCCTCCCGGGACCTCTCCTACAATGAGCAGTTCTTC
TRBJ1-5	TRBV7-9	.	.	CASSFGTLGQPQHF	TGTGCCAGCAGCTTTGGGACATTAGGGCAGCCCCAGCATTTT
TRBJ2-1	TRBV24-1	.	.	CATSDPSGGNEQFF	TGTGCCACCAGTGACCCATCTGGGGGGAATGAGCAGTTCTTC
TRBJ1-2	TRBV7-9	.	.	CASSLRGTYGYTF	TGTGCCAGCAGCTTAAGAGGTACCTATGGCTACACCTTC
TRBJ2-5	TRBV5-5	.	.	CASSPRDQGLETQYF	TGTGCCAGCAGCCCGAGAGACCAGGGCTTGGAGACCCAGTACTTC
TRBJ1-1	TRBV27	.	.	CASSYRALNTEAFF	TGTGCCAGCAGTTACAGGGCTTTGAACACTGAAGCTTTCTTT
TRBJ2-5	TRBV24-1	TRBD1	.	CATTRRDRGRRETQYF	TGTGCCACCACACGCCGGGACAGGGGGCGGCGGGAGACCCAGTACTTC
TRBJ1-2	TRBV10-3	.	.	CAISEGVGDGYTF	TGTGCCATCAGTGAGGGGGTTGGGGATGGCTACACCTTC
TRBJ1-6	TRBV27	.	.	CASSYEGSPLHF	TGTGCCAGCAGTTATGAGGGTTCACCCCTCCACTTT
TRBJ1-1	TRBV6-1	.	.	CASSWEDTEAFF	TGTGCCAGCAGTTGGGAGGACACTGAAGCTTTCTTT
TRBJ2-7	TRBV7-9	.	.	CASSLDGTHEQYF	TGTGCCAGCAGCTTAGATGGGACTCACGAGCAGTACTTC
TRBJ2-5	TRBV4-1	TRBD2	.	CASSQEAGGEETQYF	TGCGCCAGCAGCCAAGAAGCGGGGGGCGAAGAGACCCAGTACTTC
TRBJ1-2	TRBV19	.	.	CASSTTGRSLGYTF	TGTGCCAGTAGTACGACAGGACGGAGCCTTGGCTACACCTTC
TRBJ2-7	TRBV5-4	.	.	CASSPYGSAYEQYF	TGTGCCAGCAGCCCCTATGGCTCCGCCTACGAGCAGTACTTC
TRBJ2-2	TRBV7-2	TRBD2	.	CASSFVGGTGELFF	TGTGCCAGCAGCTTTGTGGGGGGGACCGGGGAGCTGTTTTTT
TRBJ2-7	TRBV27	.	.	CASSLSQTGNEQYF	TGTGCCAGCAGTTTGTCCCAAACAGGGAACGAGCAGTACTTC
TRBJ1-2	TRBV6-5	.	.	CASSYSQGFGYTF	TGTGCCAGCAGTTACTCGCAGGGTTTTGGCTACACCTTC
TRBJ2-5	TRBV20-1	.	once	CSASRVETQYF	TGCAGTGCTAGCCGGGTGGAGACCCAGTACTTC
TRBJ2-1	TRBV14	.	.	CASSRVSNEQFF	TGTGCCAGCAGCCGAGTCTCAAATGAGCAGTTCTTC
TRBJ2-3	TRBV14	.	.	CASSRQSDTQYF	TGTGCCAGCAGCCGTCAAAGTGATACGCAGTATTTT
TRBJ2-6	TRBV19	TRBD1	.	CASSIRGDSSGANVLTF	TGTGCCAGTAGTATCAGAGGGGACAGCTCTGGGGCCAACGTCCTGACTTTC
TRBJ1-1	TRBV11-2	TRBD1	.	CASSDRVGTEAFF	TGTGCCAGCAGCGACAGGGTCGGGACTGAAGCTTTCTTT
TRBJ2-7	TRBV11-2	TRBD2	.	CASSLLTSVSYEQYF	TGTGCCAGCAGCTTACTGACTAGCGTCTCCTACGAGCAGTACTTC
TRBJ1-1	TRBV5-1	TRBD1	.	CASSFRTGPNTEAFF	TGCGCCAGCAGCTTTCGGACAGGGCCGAACACTGAAGCTTTCTTT
TRBJ1-2	TRBV27	TRBD1	medium-sized	CASSFGQELGYTF	TGTGCCAGCAGTTTCGGACAGGAACTGGGCTACACCTTC
TRBJ2-7	TRBV7-2	.	.	CASSLLQVPGEQYF	TGTGCCAGCAGCTTACTTCAGGTGCCGGGGGAGCAGTACTTC
TRBJ2-2	TRBV5-1	.	.	CASSTGLANTGELFF	TGCGCCAGCAGCACGGGACTCGCGAACACCGGGGAGCTGTTTTTT
TRBJ2-7	TRBV5-6	.	.	CASTIGSYEQYF	TGTGCCAGCACGATCGGCAGCTACGAGCAGTACTTC